This TCR beta chain originates from a study of cytomegalovirus exposure and HLA in healthy donors. Study-wide context: The 120 validation repertoires used the same platform as the approximately 700 first-cohort repertoires (as reported by a later analysis).

With V trimmed by 5 bases and J by 2 bases, 8 bases remained unmatched. The CDR3 runs to 16 residues. The germline CDR1 and CDR2 sequences are MRHNA and SNTAGT. A word on this clone: Its antigen is still unknown.

Findings and caveats of the study: Among TCR beta chains, those listed as cytomegalovirus-associated numbered over 150. Despite most TCR sequences being rare, some public TCRs occurred in many donors. The classifier reportedly diagnosed cytomegalovirus status with high specificity and sensitivity.

Assay used: immunoSEQ multiplex PCR; TCRdb lists only in-frame clones, some missing. The table includes tens of thousands of clones, 96% detected once. This clonotype originated in a man younger than 35 in good health and CMV-seronegative. The gene calls are TRBV6-4 and TRBJ2-2, with 7 nucleotides matching TRBD2. The material sequenced was PBMCs. The CDR3 spells CASSPSREPNTGELFF. The CDR3 DNA sequence: TGTGCCAGCAGTCCCTCGCGGGAGCCTAACACCGGGGAGCTGTTTTTT.